This T cell receptor (beta chain) was profiled in a study of shared clonotypes between healthy human individuals. Per the original data handling: Filtering of immunoSEQ junctional sequences could not match full-length read filtering. Clones were read by immunoSEQ multiplex PCR, and TCRdb kept only the in-frame ones, dropping some. V, J and clone size derive from that table, while D and trimming were established from the DNA sequence. The sample contains about 1.1 million clones, approximately 78% of which appear only once. Remarks on this clone: The antigen remains unidentified. This sample includes further DNA sequences coding for the same CDR3.

Regarding the study as a whole: Apart from blood, nothing was sampled; tissue repertoires likely differ.

From germline, CDR1 is SQVTM and CDR2 ANQGSEA. V was clipped by 4 bases and J by 3 bases, with 6 bases between them. The CDR3 is made up of 11 amino acids. All donors qualified as healthy HIV-negative adults and had experienced no recent acute infections or vaccinations. This sequence was found in a man younger than 35 in good health. Some clones in this sample may be carry-over from other donors' samples. This sequence joins TRBV29-1 and TRBJ1-2; D remains ambiguous. The source material was memory CD4+ T cells from PBMCs. Subset given: CD45RA-negative fraction. The CDR3 region has the DNA TGCAGCGTTGGGGCTGACTATGGCTACACCTTC. As protein: CSVGADYGYTF.